This T cell receptor beta chain emerged from a study of siplizumab effects on memory and regulatory T cells. On this clone itself: Antigen unknown.

Sequenced by immunoSEQ multiplex PCR; TCRdb stores in-frame clones only, minus some. The sample shows tens of thousands of clones, around 96% of them seen only once. General study findings and limits: Alloreactive sequences from unstimulated CD4+ memory cells fell significantly with siplizumab. Naive versus memory phenotype went unassigned for roughly 80-96% of proliferating CD4+ or CD8+ clones. A mean of about 69% of mappable alloreactive CD4+ clones were Treg-derived with siplizumab, compared with roughly 27% in controls.

Germline V lookup: CDR1 MNHEY, CDR2 SMNVEV (reference sequence). The V gene end was trimmed by 5 bases and the J gene end by 6 bases; junction bases not matched to a gene: 7. The CDR3 has 15 amino acids. Among a few donor pairs, the unstimulated naive, memory, effector memory and TEMRA subsets underwent sequencing. Input material: naive CD8+ T cells sorted from blood. This receptor was obtained from a human donor in good health. This chain uses TRBV27 with TRBJ2-3; 11 positions agree with TRBD2. CDR3 loop: CASSASGGPGDTQYF. CDR3 DNA: TGTGCCAGCAGTGCTAGCGGGGGGCCGGGGGATACGCAGTATTTT.